The rows below give T cell receptor beta chains drawn from one sample of a study of blood T cell repertoires in COVID-19. Generated by immunoSEQ multiplex PCR, the TCRdb table keeps only in-frame clones and is missing some. The sample contains 70,000 to 90,000 clones, 75% to 90% of which appear only once. The sequenced sample consisted of peripheral blood. The receptors stem from a man aged 55 to 70 with acute or convalescent COVID-19. Each CDR3 is given with its conserved first and last residue. Each record gives: D gene, V gene, clone size, J gene, CDR3 protein, CDR3 DNA. A D gene is named only where the DNA matches it firmly. A clone size is listed for some rows: how often the clone was seen (once, few, many), or a class if it is expanded.

d_gene: -; v_gene: TRBV19; abundance: -; j_gene: TRBJ1-5; CDR3aa: CASSIAGSGLQPQHF; CDR3nt: TGTGCCAGTAGTATAGCAGGGTCTGGTTTGCAGCCCCAGCATTTT
d_gene: -; v_gene: TRBV28; abundance: -; j_gene: TRBJ1-5; CDR3aa: CASSRPVSGRYQPQHF; CDR3nt: TGTGCCAGCAGTCGCCCCGTTTCCGGGAGGTATCAGCCCCAGCATTTT
d_gene: -; v_gene: TRBV6-2/TRBV6-3; abundance: -; j_gene: TRBJ1-5; CDR3aa: CASSLRETGTPNQPQHF; CDR3nt: TGTGCCAGCAGTTTACGGGAAACCGGGACACCCAATCAGCCCCAGCATTTT
d_gene: TRBD1; v_gene: TRBV23-1; abundance: few; j_gene: TRBJ1-1; CDR3aa: CASSHPGPGQMNTEAFF; CDR3nt: TGCGCCAGCAGTCACCCCGGCCCGGGACAGATGAACACTGAAGCTTTCTTT
d_gene: -; v_gene: TRBV5-5; abundance: -; j_gene: TRBJ2-7; CDR3aa: CASSAWTDSYEQYF; CDR3nt: TGTGCCAGCAGCGCATGGACAGACTCCTACGAGCAGTACTTC
d_gene: -; v_gene: TRBV19; abundance: -; j_gene: TRBJ1-2; CDR3aa: CASSLSRRPTGYGYTF; CDR3nt: TGTGCCAGTAGTCTATCCCGGAGGCCCACGGGTTATGGCTACACCTTC
d_gene: TRBD1; v_gene: TRBV19; abundance: -; j_gene: TRBJ1-1; CDR3aa: CASNGGTGSGSTEAFF; CDR3nt: TGTGCCAGTAATGGGGGGACAGGATCGGGGAGCACTGAAGCTTTCTTT
d_gene: TRBD2; v_gene: TRBV18; abundance: -; j_gene: TRBJ2-3; CDR3aa: CASSPLRASGSTDTQYF; CDR3nt: TGTGCCAGCTCACCACTGAGGGCTAGCGGTAGCACAGATACGCAGTATTTT
d_gene: TRBD2; v_gene: TRBV19; abundance: -; j_gene: TRBJ2-7; CDR3aa: CASDPGGISYEQYF; CDR3nt: TGTGCCAGCGATCCGGGGGGGATTTCCTACGAGCAGTACTTC
d_gene: -; v_gene: TRBV5-4; abundance: -; j_gene: TRBJ2-7; CDR3aa: CASSRPGNFYEQYF; CDR3nt: TGTGCCAGCAGCCGGCCGGGAAATTTCTACGAGCAGTACTTC
d_gene: -; v_gene: TRBV6-5; abundance: -; j_gene: TRBJ1-1; CDR3aa: CASSSLTGTEAFF; CDR3nt: TGTGCCAGCAGTTCCCTGACCGGGACTGAAGCTTTCTTT
d_gene: TRBD2; v_gene: TRBV5-1; abundance: -; j_gene: TRBJ2-7; CDR3aa: CASSLALAVAGGLDEQYF; CDR3nt: TGCGCCAGCAGCTTGGCTCTGGCGGTAGCGGGGGGGCTCGACGAGCAGTACTTC
d_gene: TRBD2; v_gene: TRBV7-9; abundance: -; j_gene: TRBJ2-5; CDR3aa: CASSPGTSGGETQYF; CDR3nt: TGTGCCAGCAGTCCCGGGACTAGCGGGGGTGAGACCCAGTACTTC
d_gene: -; v_gene: TRBV12-5; abundance: -; j_gene: TRBJ2-7; CDR3aa: CASGLAGIPSDF; CDR3nt: TGTGCTAGTGGTTTGGCAGGGATACCCTCGGACTTC